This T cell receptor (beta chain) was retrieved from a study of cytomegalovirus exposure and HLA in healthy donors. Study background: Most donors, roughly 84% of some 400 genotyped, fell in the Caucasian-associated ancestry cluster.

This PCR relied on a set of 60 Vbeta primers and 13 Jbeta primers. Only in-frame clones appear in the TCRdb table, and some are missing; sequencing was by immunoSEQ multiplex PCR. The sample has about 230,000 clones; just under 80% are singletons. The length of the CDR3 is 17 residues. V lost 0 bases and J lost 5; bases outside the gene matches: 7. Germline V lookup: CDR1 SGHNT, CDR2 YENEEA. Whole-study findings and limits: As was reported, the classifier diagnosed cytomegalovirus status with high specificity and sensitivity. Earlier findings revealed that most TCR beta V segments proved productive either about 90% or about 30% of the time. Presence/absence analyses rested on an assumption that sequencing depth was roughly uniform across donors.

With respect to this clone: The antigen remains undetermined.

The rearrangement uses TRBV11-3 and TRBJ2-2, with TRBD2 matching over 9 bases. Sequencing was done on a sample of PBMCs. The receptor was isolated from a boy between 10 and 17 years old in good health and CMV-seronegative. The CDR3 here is CASSLDASGRFTGELFF. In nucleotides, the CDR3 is TGTGCCAGCAGCTTAGATGCCAGCGGGAGGTTTACCGGGGAGCTGTTTTTT.